The 12 T cell receptor beta chains below all came from one sample that was sequenced in a study of blood T cell repertoires in COVID-19. The repertoire was sequenced with immunoSEQ multiplex PCR; TCRdb's copy has only in-frame clones and lacks some. The table shows more than 300,000 clones, with approximately 90% occurring only once. The source material was PBMCs or T cells enriched from blood (not recorded which). Receptors originate from a woman aged 18-35 years who had recovered from COVID-19.

The rearrangement links TRBV19 to TRBJ1-4; 10 nucleotides match TRBD1. CDR1 and CDR2 (germline): LNHDA, SQIVND (reference sequence). The CDR3 totals 14 residues. The ends lost 6 bases at V and 10 bases at J; junction bases unmatched: 8. The CDR3 is CASSLGQGFSKLFF. Here the CDR3 DNA reads TGTGCCAGTAGCCTGGGACAGGGGTTTTCAAAACTGTTTTTT.

CDR3 coding DNA: TGTGCCAGCAGCGTAGGGGGACGGACAGCTAATGAAAAACTGTTTTTT. Its protein product is CASSVGGRTANEKLFF. This chain joins TRBV9 and TRBJ1-4; a weak D match, TRBD1 (6 bases). Germline V gene sequence: CDR1 SGDLS, CDR2 YYNGEE. V was clipped by 0 bases and J by 3 bases, with 12 bases between them. This CDR3 has 16 amino acids.

This clone appeared a few times. V is TRBV20-1 and J is TRBJ2-7; TRBD1 matches at 8 bases. Germline V lookup: CDR1 DFQATT, CDR2 SNEGSKA (reference sequence). Trimming removed 3 bases from V and 5 bases from J; junction bases left unmatched: 6. There are 13 residues in the CDR3. This CDR3 is CSASHRGRNEQYF. The CDR3 nucleotides are TGCAGTGCTAGTCACAGGGGGAGGAACGAGCAGTACTTC.

This clone was seen only a few times. This sequence joins TRBV3-1 (or the pseudogene TRBV3-2) and TRBJ1-1; D is uncertain. CDR3 length: 13 amino acids. V lost 1 base and J lost 3, with 6 bases in between. Germline CDR1 is LGHDT and CDR2 is YNNKEL (reference sequence). CDR3 region: CASSQGVYTEAFF. CDR3 DNA sequence: TGTGCCAGCAGCCAAGGAGTTTACACTGAAGCTTTCTTT.

The chain combines TRBV9 with TRBJ2-2, with 7 nucleotides matching TRBD2. The CDR3 is 17 residues long. The J segment lost 3 bases and the V segment lost 0 bases, leaving 8 bases of the junction unmatched. Germline-derived CDR1 and CDR2 are SGDLS and YYNGEE. CDR3 sequence reads: CASSVASGGYDTGELFF. In DNA, the CDR3 is TGTGCCAGCAGCGTAGCTTCCGGGGGGTATGACACCGGGGAGCTGTTTTTT.

The CDR3 nucleotides read TGTGCCAGCAGCTTAACGACTAGCGGGGGGGGCACAGATACGCAGTATTTT. It is translated as CASSLTTSGGGTDTQYF. The chain couples TRBV7-6 to TRBJ2-3; 14 bases match TRBD2. CDR1 and CDR2 (germline): SGHVS, FNYEAQ. The CDR3 totals 17 residues. Trimming at V came to 2 bases and at J to 1 base, leaving 2 bases not matched to a gene.

The chain links TRBV6-5 to TRBJ1-1; D call uncertain. The CDR3 extends over 11 amino acids. CDR1 and CDR2 (germline): MNHEY, SVGAGI. V dropped 4 bases and J dropped 5 bases, with 5 bases sitting between them. CDR3 residues: CASSLDTEAFF. CDR3 coding DNA: TGTGCCAGCAGTTTAGATACTGAAGCTTTCTTT.

The J gene is TRBJ1-4, the V gene TRBV12-3 or TRBV12-4; 12 nucleotides align to TRBD1. CDR3 length: 13 residues. In DNA form, the CDR3 reads TGTGACGACGGGGACAGGGGGCTTGAAAAACTGTTTTTT. Its protein product is CDDGDRGLEKLFF.

This chain links TRBV5-6 with TRBJ1-5; D might be TRBD1 (6 bases). The CDR3 extends over 15 amino acids. CDR1 and CDR2 from the germline V gene are SGHDT and YYEEEE. The V gene lost 4 bases and the J gene lost 3 bases, with 14 bases spanning the gap. CDR3 amino acids: CASSLGRGANQPQHF. CDR3 in DNA: TGTGCCAGCAGCCTGGGACGGGGGGCCAATCAGCCCCAGCATTTT.

The V gene is TRBV15, the J gene TRBJ1-3, with a tentative D call TRBD1 (5 bases). This CDR3 is 13 amino acids long. Trimming took 3 bases from V and 2 from J, leaving 5 bases between them. Germline values: CDR1 LNHNV, CDR2 YYDKDF (reference sequence). CDR3 in DNA: TGTGCCACCAGCAGGGGGCCTGGAAACACCATATATTTT. It encodes CATSRGPGNTIYF.

This clone has a handful of counts. CDR3 sequence reads: CASSFGTPNTEAFF. As DNA, the CDR3 is TGTGCCAGCAGCTTCGGGACACCTAACACTGAAGCTTTCTTT. The chain is built from TRBV5-8 and TRBJ1-1; TRBD1 is a possible D gene (6 bases). Germline CDR1 reads SGHTS; CDR2 reads YDEGEE. Deletions cut 2 bases from V and 2 bases from J, with 10 bases between. The CDR3 runs to 14 residues.

This rearrangement joins TRBV5-1 to TRBJ2-1; 12 bases map to TRBD1. The CDR3 runs to 15 residues. V shed 2 bases and J 8 bases; nucleotides not matched to a gene: 5. The germline V gene has CDR1 SGHRS and CDR2 YFSETQ. In DNA, the CDR3 is TGCGCCAGCAGCTTCCGGGACAGGGGGCTGGATGAGCAGTTCTTC. As protein: CASSFRDRGLDEQFF. Using reference TRBV5-1 and TRBJ2-1 for the parts outside the CDR3, the full variable domain is KAGVTQTPRYLIKTRGQQVTLSCSPISGHRSVSWYQQTPGQGLQFLFEYFSETQRNKGNFPGRFSGRQFSNSRSEMNVSTLELGDSALYLCASSFRDRGLDEQFFGPGTRLTVL.